Shown below are 20 T cell receptor beta chains from a single sample sequenced in a study of blood T cell repertoires in COVID-19. Clones were read by immunoSEQ multiplex PCR, and TCRdb kept only the in-frame ones, dropping some. The table lists about 150,000 clones, 88% of them singletons. The source material was peripheral blood. Receptor source: a man aged 60 to 75 with active or convalescent COVID-19.

This chain links TRBV10-2 with TRBJ2-1; TRBD2 might be the D (6 bases). Germline CDR1 WSHSY, CDR2 SAAADI. Trimming removed 6 bases from V and 0 bases from J, with 12 bases in between. The CDR3 covers 15 residues. This chain's CDR3 is CASSPTGGSYNEQFF. In DNA form, the CDR3 reads TGCGCCAGCAGCCCTACCGGGGGCTCCTACAATGAGCAGTTCTTC.

The CDR3 nucleotides are TGTGCCAGCAGTTTGGATCGGACAGGGTCGAGGTATGGCTACACCTTC. Translation: CASSLDRTGSRYGYTF. This chain connects TRBV27 to TRBJ1-2; 8 bases agree with TRBD1. Germline lookup yields CDR1 MNHEY and CDR2 SMNVEV (reference sequence). Trimming at V came to 3 bases and at J to 5 bases, leaving 11 bases not matched to a gene. The CDR3 loop spans 16 amino acids.

The chain joins TRBV7-2 to TRBJ2-2; 7 bases line up with TRBD1. CDR1 and CDR2 from the germline V gene are SGHTA and FQGNSA. The CDR3 runs 15 residues. V trimming: 3 bases; J trimming: 4 bases; junction bases outside the gene matches: 5. CDR3 sequence: CASSFKGAATGELFF. The CDR3 DNA reads TGTGCCAGCAGCTTTAAGGGGGCGGCCACCGGGGAGCTGTTTTTT.

The chain links TRBV19 to TRBJ1-2; no clear D. V gave up 8 bases and J gave up 5 bases, with 15 bases separating them. CDR1 is LNHDA and CDR2 is SQIVND in the germline V gene (reference sequence). CDR3 size: 13 residues. The CDR3 reads CASGPTNFYGYTF. The CDR3, as DNA: TGTGCCAGTGGCCCGACAAACTTTTATGGCTACACCTTC.

This clone has more than one count but fewer than ten. The gene calls are TRBV28 and TRBJ2-1, with D perhaps TRBD2 (5 bases). Germline V gene data show CDR1 as MDHEN and CDR2 as SYDVKM. The germline V and J ends were trimmed by 3 bases and 8 bases, with 14 bases remaining between them. There are 14 residues in the CDR3. This CDR3 is CASSFVSGTDEQFF. Written as DNA, the CDR3 is TGTGCCAGCAGTTTCGTGTCGGGAACAGATGAGCAGTTCTTC.

The chain has TRBV12-3 or TRBV12-4 and TRBJ1-6, with 7 bases fitting TRBD1. J lost 10 bases, V lost 6 bases, and 6 bases had no gene match. The CDR3 length is 13 residues. The CDR3 here is CASRSTGRSPLHF. Here the CDR3 DNA reads TGTGCCAGCAGGTCGACAGGGCGATCACCCCTCCACTTT.

The chain has TRBV28 and TRBJ2-3; tentatively, D is TRBD1 (6 bases). This CDR3 contains 15 residues. Germline V CDR1 and CDR2: MDHEN, SYDVKM. V lost 3 bases, J lost 2 bases, and 12 bases lay in between. The CDR3: CASSFGTTYTDTQYF. CDR3 coding DNA: TGTGCCAGCAGTTTCGGGACAACTTACACAGATACGCAGTATTTT.

Worth noting for this clone: This CDR3 is also generated by other DNA sequences in the sample. The chain combines TRBV9 with TRBJ2-1, with 9 bases that match TRBD2. Losses at the gene ends were 2 bases for V and 0 bases for J; bases not matched to a gene: 0. The CDR3 consists of 15 residues. CDR1 and CDR2 (germline): SGDLS, YYNGEE. The DNA for the CDR3 is TGTGCCAGCAGCGTTAGCGGGAGCTCCTACAATGAGCAGTTCTTC. Protein product: CASSVSGSSYNEQFF.

This clone was seen a single time. The rearrangement joins TRBV5-6 to TRBJ2-7; TRBD1 aligns across 7 bases. Germline lookup yields CDR1 SGHDT and CDR2 YYEEEE. The CDR3 spans 15 residues. J lost 2 bases, V lost 5 bases, and 10 bases had no gene match. The CDR3 reads CASSGPSGTAYEQYF. The CDR3 DNA follows: TGTGCCAGCAGTGGCCCGTCTGGGACAGCCTACGAGCAGTACTTC.

The J gene is TRBJ1-6, the V gene TRBV19; TRBD1 aligns across 8 bases. This CDR3 has 16 amino acids. The V segment lost 5 bases and the J segment 5 bases; nucleotides outside the gene matches: 8. The germline V gene has CDR1 LNHDA and CDR2 SQIVND (reference sequence). Written as DNA, the CDR3 is TGTGCCAGTAGTTTCCGGGACAGGCGCGATAATTCACCCCTCCACTTT. It is translated as CASSFRDRRDNSPLHF.

This chain uses TRBV24-1 with TRBJ2-5, with D hard to call. V lost 3 bases and J lost 5, with 6 bases in between. This CDR3 is 12 amino acids long. Germline lookup yields CDR1 KGHDR and CDR2 SFDVKD. CDR3 sequence (DNA): TGTGCCACCAGTGATCTCCGGGAGACCCAGTACTTC. As protein: CATSDLRETQYF.

The chain is built from TRBV7-2 and TRBJ2-7; 10 nucleotides line up with TRBD2. CDR3 size: 14 residues. The V segment lost 1 base and the J segment 3 bases; nucleotides outside the gene matches: 0. The germline CDR1 and CDR2 sequences are SGHTA and FQGNSA. The CDR3 sequence: CASSLGLAGYEQYF. The DNA of the CDR3 is TGTGCCAGCAGCTTAGGACTAGCGGGCTACGAGCAGTACTTC. Together with reference TRBV7-2 and TRBJ2-7, the CDR3 gives the full variable domain: GAGVSQSPSNKVTEKGKDVELRCDPISGHTALYWYRQSLGQGLEFLIYFQGNSAPDKSGLPSDRFSAERTGGSVSTLTIQRTQQEDSAVYLCASSLGLAGYEQYFGPGTRLTVT.

The chain carries TRBV28 and TRBJ1-1; no reliable D call. Germline-derived CDR1 and CDR2 are MDHEN and SYDVKM. Trimming pared 6 bases from V and 0 bases from J, leaving 8 bases between. The CDR3 covers 13 residues. The CDR3 DNA reads TGTGCCAGCAGAAACACCTTGAACACTGAAGCTTTCTTT. Translation gives CASRNTLNTEAFF.

CDR3 sequence (DNA): TGTGCCAGCAGCCCAAAGACAGGGGGTGACTATGGCTACACCTTC. Protein: CASSPKTGGDYGYTF. This chain connects TRBV11-2 to TRBJ1-2; 9 positions agree with TRBD1. From germline, CDR1 is SGHAT and CDR2 FQNNGV. This CDR3 contains 15 residues. V was clipped by 5 bases and J by 3 bases; unmatched bases: 7.

V gene TRBV7-9 combines with J gene TRBJ2-7; D unresolved. Per germline, CDR1 SEHNR and CDR2 FQNEAQ (reference sequence). This CDR3 spans 13 amino acids. Trimming left V 1 base short and J 1 base short, with 5 bases between. The CDR3 DNA reads TGTGCCAGCAGCTTAGAATTATCCTACGAGCAGTACTTC. This translates into CASSLELSYEQYF.

The chain employs TRBV12-5 and TRBJ2-1; TRBD1 matches 9 bases. The CDR3 runs 15 residues. J lost 8 bases, V lost 6 bases, and 11 bases had no gene match. Germline loops: CDR1 LGHNT, CDR2 FRNRAP. CDR3 sequence (DNA): TGTGCTAGTGGCCGCACAGGGGGCGGTTCGTATGAGCAGTTCTTC. It yields the protein CASGRTGGGSYEQFF.

The V gene is TRBV6-5, the J gene TRBJ2-7; the match to TRBD2 covers 7 bases. The CDR3 contains 15 residues. Germline V gene lookup returns CDR1 MNHEY and CDR2 SVGAGI. With V trimmed by 0 bases and J by 3 bases, 5 bases remained unmatched. CDR3 coding DNA: TGTGCCAGCAGTTACTCCGGGGGAGGGGACTACGAGCAGTACTTC. It codes for CASSYSGGGDYEQYF.

This clone has a count of ten or more. The chain has TRBV28 and TRBJ2-2; 7 nucleotides line up with TRBD1. Looked up from germline, CDR1 is MDHEN and CDR2 is SYDVKM. Trimming at V came to 3 bases and at J to 7 bases, leaving 11 bases not matched to a gene. CDR3 length: 16 amino acids. The chain's CDR3 is CASSLVRTGSGGELFF. CDR3 nucleotides: TGTGCCAGCAGTTTGGTAAGGACAGGTTCCGGCGGGGAGCTGTTTTTT. The complete variable domain, with remaining parts taken from reference TRBV28 and TRBJ2-2, reads DVKVTQSSRYLVKRTGEKVFLECVQDMDHENMFWYRQDPGLGLRLIYFSYDVKMKEKGDIPEGYSVSREKKERFSLILESASTNQTSMYLCASSLVRTGSGGELFFGEGSRLTVL.

The chain recombines TRBV5-8 with TRBJ2-7, with 8 bases lining up with TRBD2. Germline V gene sequence: CDR1 SGHTS, CDR2 YDEGEE. The CDR3 contains 16 residues. V trimming: 2 bases; J trimming: 5 bases; junction bases outside the gene matches: 12. The CDR3 here is CASSLMTGTRIHEQYF. The CDR3 region has the DNA TGTGCCAGCAGCTTAATGACCGGGACTAGAATCCACGAGCAGTACTTC. The variable domain in full, with the rest retrieved from reference TRBV5-8 and TRBJ2-7, is EAGVTQSPTHLIKTRGQQATLRCSPISGHTSVYWYQQALGLGLQFLLWYDEGEERNRGNFPPRFSGRQFPNYSSELNVNALELEDSALYLCASSLMTGTRIHEQYFGPGTRLTVT.

This chain connects TRBV4-2 to TRBJ2-1, with 12 bases aligning to TRBD2. V shed 3 bases, J shed 7 bases, and the junction held 16 bases outside the gene matches. This CDR3 has 19 residues. Germline V lookup: CDR1 LGHNA, CDR2 YNFKEQ. CDR3 loop: CASSHKTQSFLAGGNEQFF. CDR3 sequence (DNA): TGTGCCAGCAGCCACAAGACACAGTCTTTTCTAGCGGGAGGGAATGAGCAGTTCTTC.